One sample yielded the 16 T cell receptor beta chains listed below, sequenced in a study of beta chain features in type 1 diabetes. cDNA synthesis used the whole RNA isolate, giving expressed TCRB sequences. TCRdb keeps only in-frame clones here, not all; method: immunoSEQ multiplex PCR. This table has about 200,000 clones, roughly a tenth appearing once. The sample was central memory CD4+ T cells from blood. These receptors were collected from a man aged 18 to 29 in good health.

The chain carries TRBV19 and TRBJ2-7, with unresolved D. The CDR3 runs to 15 residues. The germline V gene has CDR1 LNHDA and CDR2 SQIVND (reference sequence). Trimming took 5 bases from V and 3 from J, leaving 17 bases between them. This CDR3 reads CASSSTGSLSYEQYF. CDR3 DNA sequence: TGTGCCAGTAGTTCTACGGGCAGCCTGAGCTACGAGCAGTACTTC. Drawing the rest from reference TRBV19 and TRBJ2-7, the complete variable domain is DGGITQSPKYLFRKEGQNVTLSCEQNLNHDAMYWYRQDPGQGLRLIYYSQIVNDFQKGDIAEGYSVSREKKESFPLTVTSAQKNPTAFYLCASSSTGSLSYEQYFGPGTRLTVT.

This clone was counted a few times. The J gene is TRBJ2-7, the V gene TRBV7-9; D is perhaps TRBD2 (5 bases). This CDR3 is built from 16 residues. V was shortened by 3 bases and J by 1 base, with 16 bases between the two germline ends. Germline V gene sequence: CDR1 SEHNR, CDR2 FQNEAQ (reference sequence). CDR3 region: CASSLISVGRSYEQYF. CDR3 DNA sequence: TGTGCCAGCAGCTTGATTAGCGTCGGCAGATCCTACGAGCAGTACTTC.

The J gene is TRBJ2-7, the V gene TRBV28; 11 bases align to TRBD1. V shed 7 bases and J 5 bases; nucleotides not matched to a gene: 13. The germline V gene encodes CDR1 MDHEN and CDR2 SYDVKM. The CDR3 spans 16 residues. DNA of the CDR3: TGTGCCAGCACTCCTCCGCCAGGACAGGGGGCGGACGAGCAGTACTTC. Its protein is CASTPPPGQGADEQYF.

The table lists this clone with a few counts. The chain links TRBV30 to TRBJ1-2, with TRBD1 matching 7 bases. The CDR3 runs to 12 residues. Germline lookup yields CDR1 GTSNPN and CDR2 SVGIG (reference sequence). J was trimmed by 1 base and V by 8 bases; bases with no gene match: 4. The CDR3 DNA reads as TGTGCCGGGTACAGGGGTAACTATGGCTACACCTTC. Protein product: CAGYRGNYGYTF.

This clone has a handful of counts. The rearrangement joins TRBV7-2 to TRBJ2-7; D not certain. V shed 5 bases and J shed 0 bases, with 11 bases lying between them. CDR1 is SGHTA, CDR2 FQGNSA, per germline. The CDR3 covers 14 residues. This CDR3 reads CASSPAQDSYEQYF. The DNA for the CDR3 is TGTGCCAGCAGCCCCGCCCAGGACTCCTACGAGCAGTACTTC. Full variable domain (rest looked up from reference TRBV7-2 and TRBJ2-7): GAGVSQSPSNKVTEKGKDVELRCDPISGHTALYWYRQSLGQGLEFLIYFQGNSAPDKSGLPSDRFSAERTGGSVSTLTIQRTQQEDSAVYLCASSPAQDSYEQYFGPGTRLTVT.

In its sample, this clone was seen a few times. V gene TRBV30 combines with J gene TRBJ1-3, with D uncertain. V lost 2 bases and J lost 4, with 9 bases in between. CDR1 is GTSNPN and CDR2 is SVGIG in the germline V gene (reference sequence). This CDR3 has 13 residues. CDR3: CAWSPSFGNTIYF. The CDR3 coding sequence is TGTGCCTGGAGTCCGAGCTTCGGAAACACCATATATTTT.

J is TRBJ1-5 and V is TRBV23-1; D possibly corresponds to TRBD1 (5 bases). TRBV23-1 is sorted into the ORF group, with uncertain function. The V end was cut by 3 bases, the J end by 7 bases, with 16 bases between. This CDR3 comprises 15 residues. The CDR3 reads CASSHLFGGGQPQHF. In nucleotides, the CDR3 is TGCGCCAGCAGTCACCTCTTCGGGGGAGGGCAGCCCCAGCATTTT.

In this sample, this clone turned up a few times. CDR3 DNA sequence: TGCGCCAGCCAAAGGGAGGGGGCTCTAAACACTGAAGCTTTCTTT. Protein sequence: CASQREGALNTEAFF. The V call is TRBV4-1, the J call TRBJ1-1, with 7 bases that match TRBD1. Germline CDR1 MGHRA, CDR2 YSYEKL. V was pared by 8 bases and J by 2 bases, with 11 bases of the junction left unmatched. The length of the CDR3 is 15 residues.

The chain recombines TRBV5-4 with TRBJ2-1, with D perhaps assigned TRBD1 or TRBD2 (5 bases each). Germline V lookup: CDR1 SGHNT, CDR2 YYREEE (reference sequence). The CDR3 length is 15 residues. Between the trimmed V and J ends, which lost 5 bases and 8 bases, there was a span of 20 bases. The CDR3 DNA is TGTGCCAGCAGACCTTCGGAAAATCTGGGGGATGAGCAGTTCTTC. Its protein product is CASRPSENLGDEQFF.

The J gene is TRBJ2-3, the V gene TRBV2, with D unresolved. The CDR3 contains 12 residues. V was cut by 5 bases and J by 2 bases, with 5 bases left in between. Germline V gene lookup returns CDR1 SNHLY and CDR2 FYNNEI. CDR3 in amino acids: CASSPVTDTQYF. CDR3 DNA sequence: TGTGCCAGCAGTCCCGTCACAGATACGCAGTATTTT.

This clone was counted between two and nine times. The V and J genes are TRBV10-3 and TRBJ2-1; 7 bases match TRBD2. With 0 bases clipped from V and 3 bases from J, the junction kept 5 bases outside the gene matches. This CDR3 spans 16 amino acids. CDR1 and CDR2 from the germline V gene are ENHRY and SYGVKD. DNA for the CDR3: TGTGCCATCAGTGAGTCGTCTAGCGGACTCTACAATGAGCAGTTCTTC. Amino acids: CAISESSSGLYNEQFF.

This clone was observed a handful of times. The chain is built from TRBV30 and TRBJ2-1; 10 nucleotides align to TRBD2. The CDR3 runs 14 residues. V trimming: 5 bases; J trimming: 4 bases; junction bases outside the gene matches: 5. Germline CDR1 reads GTSNPN; CDR2 reads SVGIG (reference sequence). The CDR3 is CAWGGLAFYNEQFF. The CDR3 nucleotides are TGTGCCTGGGGGGGACTAGCGTTTTACAATGAGCAGTTCTTC.

This clone was seen only a few times. The chain carries TRBV16 and TRBJ1-1, with D unresolved. Germline CDR1 and CDR2: KGHSY and FQNENV. With 3 bases removed from V and 10 bases from J, the gap between germline ends came to 15 bases. This CDR3 is built from 13 residues. The CDR3 sequence is CASSQRREDAAFF. Written as DNA, the CDR3 is TGTGCCAGCAGCCAGAGGAGGGAGGACGCAGCTTTCTTT.

There are a few counts of this clone. The sample holds other DNA sequences that translate to the same CDR3. V gene TRBV29-1 combines with J gene TRBJ2-3; TRBD1 might be the D (5 bases). The CDR3 contains 13 residues. Trimming cost V 3 bases and J 6 bases, with 13 bases left between them. Germline-derived CDR1 and CDR2 are SQVTM and ANQGSEA. The CDR3 DNA reads TGCAGCGTTGAGATAGGGGCTTGGGATACGCAGTATTTT. It encodes CSVEIGAWDTQYF.

The V and J genes are TRBV10-3 and TRBJ2-3; TRBD2 agrees at 10 bases. Germline lookup yields CDR1 ENHRY and CDR2 SYGVKD. The CDR3 has 13 residues. J lost 6 bases, V lost 10 bases, and 7 bases had no gene match. CDR3 sequence: CATGLAVGDTQYF. The CDR3, as DNA: TGTGCCACCGGACTAGCGGTAGGGGATACGCAGTATTTT.

The gene calls are TRBV10-3 and TRBJ2-7, with TRBD1 as a possible D gene (8 bases). The CDR3 runs 17 residues. V shed 4 bases and J shed 2 bases, with 21 bases lying between them. Germline CDR1 ENHRY, CDR2 SYGVKD. The DNA of the CDR3 is TGTGCCATCAGTGGACAGGGGCTTGGGGGAGGGCCCTACGAGCAGTACTTC. Translating it yields CAISGQGLGGGPYEQYF.